The sequence of this TCR beta chain was determined in a study of T-cell memory formation after mild COVID-19. Across the study: Largely donor-specific sequence clusters came from a couple of donors. Findings and caveats of the study: Still unconfirmed is whether the second-wave clones peaking on day 37 recognized SARS-CoV-2.

In the case of this clonotype: Antigen unknown.

TCRdb processed the 5' RACE reads anew with MiXCR; each CDR3 protein has one entry. The sample lists under 300,000 distinct CDR3 sequences; approximately 7.6% were seen once. Sequencing input: PBMCs or a T cell subset sorted from them (not recorded which). The source of this sequence is a man aged 18 to 30 who had mild COVID-19 (a few samples of this study predate the infection). Cell type and time point are not known.

CDR3 sequence: CASSELGARTEAFF. In DNA, the CDR3 is TGTGCCAGCAGTGAGCTAGGGGCGAGGACTGAAGCTTTCTTT. The rearrangement uses TRBV2 and TRBJ1-1, with D possibly matching TRBD1 (5 bases). The CDR3 runs 14 residues. V was trimmed by 3 bases and J by 5 bases, leaving 13 bases between them. Germline V gene data show CDR1 as SNHLY and CDR2 as FYNNEI. Full variable domain (remainder filled in from reference TRBV2 and TRBJ1-1): EPEVTQTPSHQVTQMGQEVILRCVPISNHLYFYWYRQILGQKVEFLVSFYNNEISEKSEIFDDQFSVERPDGSNFTLKIRSTKLEDSAMYFCASSELGARTEAFFGQGTRLTVV.